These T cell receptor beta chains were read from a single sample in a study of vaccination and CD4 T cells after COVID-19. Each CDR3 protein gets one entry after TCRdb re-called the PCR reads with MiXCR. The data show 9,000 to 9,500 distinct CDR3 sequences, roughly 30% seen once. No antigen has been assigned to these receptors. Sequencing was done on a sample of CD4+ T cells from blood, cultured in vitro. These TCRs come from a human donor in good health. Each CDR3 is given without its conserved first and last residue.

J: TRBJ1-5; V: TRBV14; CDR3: ASSQGGGPGQPQH
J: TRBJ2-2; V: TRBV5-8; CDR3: ASSLGQHTGELF
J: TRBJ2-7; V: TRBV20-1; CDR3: SAAPGGSTYEQY
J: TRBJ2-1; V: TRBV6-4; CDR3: ASRNSGTGDEQF
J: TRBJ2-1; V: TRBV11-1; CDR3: ASSLAGQGALYNEQF
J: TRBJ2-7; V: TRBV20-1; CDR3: SARDRLSGEGYEQY
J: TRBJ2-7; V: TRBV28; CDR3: ASSPVAGTHILSSYEQY
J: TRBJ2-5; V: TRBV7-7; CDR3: ASSGGNQETQY
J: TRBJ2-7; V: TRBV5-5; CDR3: ASSSSGQGGDEQY
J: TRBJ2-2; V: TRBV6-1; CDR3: ASSTRNTGELF
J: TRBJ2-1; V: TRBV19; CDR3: ASSISGLSYNEQF
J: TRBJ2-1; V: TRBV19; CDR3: ASSSGTSGITEQF
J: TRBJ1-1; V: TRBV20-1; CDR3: SARWTGNTEAF
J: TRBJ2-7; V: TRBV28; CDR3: ASSSFYEQY
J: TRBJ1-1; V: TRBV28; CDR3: ASSYSILNTEAF
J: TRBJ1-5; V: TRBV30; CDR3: AYRIGTGGQPQH
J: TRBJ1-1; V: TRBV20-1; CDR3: SARDPGRNTEAF
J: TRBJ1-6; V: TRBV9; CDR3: ASSGSASPLH
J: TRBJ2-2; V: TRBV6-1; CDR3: ASRSDREWALVSTGELF
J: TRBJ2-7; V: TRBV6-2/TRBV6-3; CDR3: ASSFASPGLAGNEQY
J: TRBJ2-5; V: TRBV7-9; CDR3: ASSFTVEETQY
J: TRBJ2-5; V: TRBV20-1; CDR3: SATQETQY
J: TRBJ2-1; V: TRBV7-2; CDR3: ASSSGAFDEQF
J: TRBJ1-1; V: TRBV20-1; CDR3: SARDRQGWTEAF